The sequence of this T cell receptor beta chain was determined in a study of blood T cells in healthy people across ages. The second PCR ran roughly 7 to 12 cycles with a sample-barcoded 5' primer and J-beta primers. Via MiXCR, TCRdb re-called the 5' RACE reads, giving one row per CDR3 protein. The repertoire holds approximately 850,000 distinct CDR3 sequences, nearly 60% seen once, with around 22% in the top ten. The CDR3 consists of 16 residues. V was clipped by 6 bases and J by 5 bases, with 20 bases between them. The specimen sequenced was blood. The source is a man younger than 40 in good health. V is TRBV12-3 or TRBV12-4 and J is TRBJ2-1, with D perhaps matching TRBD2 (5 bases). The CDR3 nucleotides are TGTGCCAGCAGCACCCGCATCTCTAGCTGGCACAATGAGCAGTTCTTC. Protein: CASSTRISSWHNEQFF.